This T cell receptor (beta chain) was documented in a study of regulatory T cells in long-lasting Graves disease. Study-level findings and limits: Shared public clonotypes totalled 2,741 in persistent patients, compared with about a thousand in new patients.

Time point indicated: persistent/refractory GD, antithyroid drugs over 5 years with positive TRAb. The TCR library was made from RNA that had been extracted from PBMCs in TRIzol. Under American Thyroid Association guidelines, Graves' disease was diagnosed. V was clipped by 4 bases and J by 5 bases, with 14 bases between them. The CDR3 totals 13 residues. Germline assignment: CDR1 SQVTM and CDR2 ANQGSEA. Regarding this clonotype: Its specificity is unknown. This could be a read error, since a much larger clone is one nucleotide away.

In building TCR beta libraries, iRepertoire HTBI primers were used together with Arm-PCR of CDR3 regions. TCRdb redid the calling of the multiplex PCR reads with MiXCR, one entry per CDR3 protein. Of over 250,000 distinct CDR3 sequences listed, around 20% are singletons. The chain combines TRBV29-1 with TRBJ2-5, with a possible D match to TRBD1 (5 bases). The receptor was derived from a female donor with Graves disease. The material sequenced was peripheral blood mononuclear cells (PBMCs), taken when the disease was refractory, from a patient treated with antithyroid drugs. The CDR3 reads CSVVAGSVETQYF. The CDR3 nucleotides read TGCAGCGTTGTGGCAGGGTCGGTGGAGACCCAGTACTTC.